This T cell receptor (beta chain) was sequenced for a study of cytomegalovirus exposure and HLA in healthy donors. Study conclusions and caveats: It was fewer than 200 TCR beta chains that were listed as cytomegalovirus-associated. Beyond CMV serostatus, there was no information to go on about immune exposure. Equally common other TCR beta chains were less clonally expanded than HLA-associated ones, a later analysis found.

Germline CDR1 reads GTSNPN; CDR2 reads SVGIG (reference sequence). Trimming took off 0 bases at V and 8 bases at J, with 6 bases between the two ends. The CDR3 runs 11 residues. Only a few counts were recorded for this clone. Its specificity is unknown. With 60 Vbeta and 13 Jbeta primers, the PCR was carried out. Original data processing: Unique TCR beta chains numbered approximately 80 million in a later analysis, with around 10 million shared. Measured with immunoSEQ multiplex PCR; TCRdb has only the in-frame clones, and not every one. D and trimming come from the DNA, and the V and J calls and clone size come from that table. This repertoire shows roughly 140,000 clones, around 60% found once; its top ten account for around 7.1%.

This receptor was identified in a woman between 55 and 75 years old in good health and CMV-seropositive. The J gene is TRBJ2-3, the V gene TRBV30; maybe TRBD1 (5 bases). The sample consisted of PBMCs. For the CDR3, the DNA is TGTGCCTGGAGTGTTAGGGGTACGCAGTATTTT. This sequence encodes CAWSVRGTQYF.